The T cell receptor (beta chain) under discussion was sequenced for a study of STAT5B mutations in CD4+ large granular lymphocyte leukemia. Findings and limits, study-wide: Patient CD4-sorted repertoires looked more clonal than healthy CD4+ repertoires, even without putative leukemic clones. Top patient clones used TRBV06 genes more often: 8/27 versus 2/35 in controls.

Germline V gives CDR1 MNHEY, CDR2 SMNVEV (reference sequence). CDR3 length: 12 residues. Trimming shortened V by 4 bases and J by 10 bases, and 11 bases separated the two germline ends. Per the original data handling: A productive frequency of 2.59 x 10-5 was the lowest detectable. Libraries were prepared by immunoSEQ multiplex PCR; TCRdb keeps only in-frame clonotypes and omits some of them. V and J calls and clone size are copied from that table; D and trimming were computed from the DNA. The sample consists of some 45,000 clones, 65% to 90% of them appearing once. On this clone itself: Its cognate antigen is unknown.

The chain links TRBV27 to TRBJ2-1, with D possibly being TRBD2 (6 bases). Sequencing was carried out using CD4+ T cells from blood buffy coats. The receptor comes from a human donor in good health. The CDR3, as DNA: TGTGCCAGCAGTTCCATAAGCGGGGAGCAGTTCTTC. Translated: CASSSISGEQFF.